The rows below give T cell receptor beta chains drawn from one sample of a study of Graves' ophthalmopathy and Graves' hyperthyroidism. One entry per CDR3 protein, called by TCRdb with MiXCR from the multiplex PCR reads. This table has about 230,000 distinct CDR3 sequences, 45% to 55% appearing once. The sequenced sample was peripheral blood. Every receptor here comes from an adult man with Graves' ophthalmopathy. The CDR3 runs from the conserved cysteine through the conserved F or W. D genes are given only for firm matches. Clone size is shown for a subset of rows, as once, few, many or a class of expanded clone.

v_call: TRBV20-1
d_call: NA
clone_size: NA
j_call: TRBJ2-6
cdr3_aa: CSARDRGDNVLTF
cdr3_nt: TGCAGTGCTAGAGATCGTGGGGACAACGTCCTGACTTTC

v_call: TRBV9
d_call: NA
clone_size: NA
j_call: TRBJ1-6
cdr3_aa: CASSLLGDYNSPLHF
cdr3_nt: TGTGCCAGCAGTTTATTGGGGGACTATAATTCACCCCTCCACTTT

v_call: TRBV20-1
d_call: NA
clone_size: NA
j_call: TRBJ1-3
cdr3_aa: CSARPGTGNTIYF
cdr3_nt: TGCAGTGCTAGACCAGGAACTGGAAACACCATATATTTT

v_call: TRBV7-9
d_call: NA
clone_size: NA
j_call: TRBJ1-2
cdr3_aa: CASRPLNYGYTF
cdr3_nt: TGTGCCAGCAGGCCCCTAAACTATGGCTACACCTTC

v_call: TRBV19
d_call: NA
clone_size: NA
j_call: TRBJ1-2
cdr3_aa: CASSARDGDFGYTF
cdr3_nt: TGTGCCAGTAGTGCCCGGGACGGGGACTTTGGCTACACCTTC

v_call: TRBV9
d_call: NA
clone_size: NA
j_call: TRBJ2-5
cdr3_aa: CASSVGDAQETQYF
cdr3_nt: TGTGCCAGCAGCGTAGGGGATGCTCAAGAGACCCAGTACTTC

v_call: TRBV7-2
d_call: TRBD1
clone_size: NA
j_call: TRBJ2-5
cdr3_aa: CASRRDREETQYF
cdr3_nt: TGTGCCAGCAGAAGGGACAGGGAAGAGACCCAGTACTTC

v_call: TRBV10-3
d_call: NA
clone_size: few
j_call: TRBJ1-1
cdr3_aa: CAISDQGGTEAFF
cdr3_nt: TGTGCCATCAGTGATCAGGGTGGGACTGAAGCTTTCTTT

v_call: TRBV10-3
d_call: NA
clone_size: NA
j_call: TRBJ1-5
cdr3_aa: CASSDGSQETQHF
cdr3_nt: TGTGCCAGCAGTGATGGCAGCCAAGAGACCCAGCATTTT

v_call: TRBV7-9
d_call: NA
clone_size: NA
j_call: TRBJ1-4
cdr3_aa: CASSSTSGREKLFF
cdr3_nt: TGTGCCAGCAGCTCGACGTCAGGGCGAGAAAAACTGTTTTTT

v_call: TRBV6-6
d_call: NA
clone_size: NA
j_call: TRBJ2-5
cdr3_aa: CASSPDVSPQETQYF
cdr3_nt: TGTGCCAGCAGTCCGGACGTGAGCCCTCAAGAGACCCAGTACTTC

v_call: TRBV7-9
d_call: NA
clone_size: many
j_call: TRBJ1-2
cdr3_aa: CASSLSDDYGYTF
cdr3_nt: TGTGCCAGCAGCTTATCTGATGACTATGGCTACACCTTC

v_call: TRBV10-2
d_call: NA
clone_size: many
j_call: TRBJ2-5
cdr3_aa: CASSESGTWETQYF
cdr3_nt: TGCGCCAGCAGTGAGTCGGGGACTTGGGAGACCCAGTACTTC

v_call: TRBV29-1
d_call: TRBD1
clone_size: few
j_call: TRBJ2-5
cdr3_aa: CSVGQGAFETQYF
cdr3_nt: TGCAGCGTAGGACAGGGGGCGTTCGAGACCCAGTACTTC

v_call: TRBV24-1
d_call: NA
clone_size: few
j_call: TRBJ2-5
cdr3_aa: CATSDFGYQETQYF
cdr3_nt: TGTGCCACCAGTGATTTTGGGTACCAAGAGACCCAGTACTTC

v_call: TRBV2
d_call: TRBD2
clone_size: NA
j_call: TRBJ2-2
cdr3_aa: CANREGYTGELFF
cdr3_nt: TGTGCCAACCGGGAGGGTTACACCGGGGAGCTGTTTTTT

v_call: TRBV6-5
d_call: NA
clone_size: NA
j_call: TRBJ1-5
cdr3_aa: CASRPGAGQPQHF
cdr3_nt: TGTGCCAGCAGACCGGGGGCAGGTCAGCCCCAGCATTTT

v_call: TRBV10-3
d_call: NA
clone_size: NA
j_call: TRBJ1-5
cdr3_aa: CAISGIGRSGNQPQHF
cdr3_nt: TGTGCCATCAGTGGAATTGGTCGGAGTGGGAATCAGCCCCAGCATTTT

v_call: TRBV29-1
d_call: TRBD1
clone_size: many
j_call: TRBJ2-7
cdr3_aa: CSVVKGARYEQYF
cdr3_nt: TGCAGCGTTGTCAAGGGGGCACGTTACGAGCAGTACTTC

v_call: TRBV10-3
d_call: NA
clone_size: NA
j_call: TRBJ2-2
cdr3_aa: CAIRARPGELFF
cdr3_nt: TGTGCCATCAGGGCTAGGCCCGGGGAGCTGTTTTTT

v_call: TRBV14
d_call: NA
clone_size: NA
j_call: TRBJ2-7
cdr3_aa: CASSQGVGSYEQYF
cdr3_nt: TGTGCCAGCAGCCAAGGGGTAGGGTCCTACGAGCAGTACTTC

v_call: TRBV7-3
d_call: NA
clone_size: NA
j_call: TRBJ1-1
cdr3_aa: CASSSDRNAEAFF
cdr3_nt: TGTGCCAGCAGCTCGGACAGAAACGCTGAAGCTTTCTTT

v_call: TRBV15
d_call: TRBD1
clone_size: many
j_call: TRBJ1-5
cdr3_aa: CATSSRQGAGQPQHF
cdr3_nt: TGTGCCACCAGCAGCCGACAGGGGGCAGGTCAGCCCCAGCATTTT

v_call: TRBV19
d_call: NA
clone_size: NA
j_call: TRBJ2-6
cdr3_aa: CASRWGDLAPGANVLTF
cdr3_nt: TGTGCCAGTAGATGGGGGGATCTCGCTCCTGGGGCCAACGTCCTGACTTTC

v_call: TRBV29-1
d_call: NA
clone_size: few
j_call: TRBJ1-4
cdr3_aa: CSVVQGASEKLFF
cdr3_nt: TGCAGCGTTGTACAGGGAGCTAGCGAAAAACTGTTTTTT

v_call: TRBV4-1
d_call: TRBD1
clone_size: NA
j_call: TRBJ1-2
cdr3_aa: CASSQGYRGQVHGYTF
cdr3_nt: TGCGCCAGCAGCCAAGGGTACAGGGGGCAGGTACATGGCTACACCTTC

v_call: TRBV7-9
d_call: NA
clone_size: NA
j_call: TRBJ1-1
cdr3_aa: CASSFWGVNTEAFF
cdr3_nt: TGTGCCAGCAGCTTTTGGGGGGTGAACACTGAAGCTTTCTTT

v_call: TRBV3-1
d_call: NA
clone_size: NA
j_call: TRBJ2-5
cdr3_aa: CASSQDLKVAVQETQYF
cdr3_nt: TGTGCCAGCAGCCAAGATCTTAAAGTGGCGGTCCAAGAGACCCAGTACTTC

v_call: TRBV5-4
d_call: TRBD1
clone_size: few
j_call: TRBJ1-2
cdr3_aa: CASSLSGQNYGYTF
cdr3_nt: TGTGCCAGCAGCTTGTCGGGACAGAACTATGGCTACACCTTC

v_call: TRBV10-3
d_call: TRBD2
clone_size: NA
j_call: TRBJ2-3
cdr3_aa: CAISEGLAGKTDTQYF
cdr3_nt: TGTGCCATCAGTGAGGGGCTAGCGGGGAAGACAGATACGCAGTATTTT

v_call: TRBV9
d_call: NA
clone_size: few
j_call: TRBJ1-1
cdr3_aa: CASSETVHTEAFF
cdr3_nt: TGTGCCAGCAGCGAGACGGTGCACACTGAAGCTTTCTTT

v_call: TRBV29-1
d_call: TRBD1
clone_size: NA
j_call: TRBJ1-1
cdr3_aa: CSVRTGDYTEAFF
cdr3_nt: TGCAGCGTACGGACAGGCGATTACACTGAAGCTTTCTTT

v_call: TRBV12-3/TRBV12-4
d_call: NA
clone_size: NA
j_call: TRBJ2-5
cdr3_aa: CASSPSAGAETQYF
cdr3_nt: TGTGCCAGCTCACCTTCAGCAGGTGCGGAGACCCAGTACTTC